The rows below give T cell receptor beta chains drawn from one sample of a study of cytomegalovirus exposure and HLA in healthy donors. TCRdb keeps only in-frame clones here, not all; method: immunoSEQ multiplex PCR. The repertoire holds under 200,000 clones, 80% seen once, with around 5.4% in the top ten. The sample taken for sequencing was PBMCs. The source is a middle-aged man in good health and CMV-seronegative. Each CDR3 is given with its conserved first and last residue. A D gene is named only where the DNA matches it firmly. Only some rows state a clone size, as once, few, many or a class for expanded clones.

TRBJ1-2 | TRBV5-1 | TRBD1 | NA | CASSRIPGQGAHSYGYTF | TGCGCCAGCAGCCGGATCCCGGGACAGGGGGCGCACAGCTATGGCTACACCTTC
TRBJ2-2 | TRBV21-1 | NA | NA | CASSKAWWSGNRAGELFF | TGTGCCAGCAGCAAAGCGTGGTGGAGCGGGAATCGCGCCGGGGAGCTGTTTTTT
TRBJ1-3 | TRBV14 | NA | NA | CASSQDLGGNTIYF | TGTGCCAGCAGCCAAGATCTTGGGGGGAACACCATATATTTT
TRBJ1-2 | TRBV7-2 | TRBD1 | NA | CASSTYRGEDYTF | TGTGCCAGCAGCACTTACAGGGGAGAGGACTACACCTTC
TRBJ1-5 | TRBV19 | NA | NA | CASTDRSSNQPQHF | TGTGCCAGTACAGACAGGTCCAGCAATCAGCCCCAGCATTTT
TRBJ2-1 | TRBV11-2 | TRBD2 | NA | CASSPLAGNYNEQFF | TGTGCCAGCAGCCCACTAGCGGGCAACTACAATGAGCAGTTCTTC
TRBJ2-3 | TRBV27 | NA | NA | CASSHGASTDTQYF | TGTGCCAGCAGTCACGGTGCTAGCACAGATACGCAGTATTTT
TRBJ2-2 | TRBV7-6 | TRBD2 | few | CASSSSGGLSGELFF | TGTGCCAGCAGCTCCAGCGGGGGTCTATCCGGGGAGCTGTTTTTT
TRBJ2-7 | TRBV10-3 | NA | NA | CAIAREGSYEQYF | TGTGCCATTGCCAGGGAAGGCTCCTACGAGCAGTACTTC
TRBJ2-7 | TRBV11-2 | NA | NA | CASSLFGGLSYEQYF | TGTGCCAGCAGCTTATTCGGCGGGCTATCCTACGAGCAGTACTTC
TRBJ1-2 | TRBV9 | TRBD1 | NA | CASSPRQGGNYGYTF | TGTGCCAGCAGCCCCCGACAGGGCGGAAACTATGGCTACACCTTC
TRBJ1-1 | TRBV5-6 | NA | NA | CASSLGDRFEAFF | TGTGCCAGCAGCTTGGGCGACAGGTTTGAAGCTTTCTTT
TRBJ2-1 | TRBV7-2 | NA | NA | CASSSRRGAYYNEQFF | TGTGCCAGCAGCTCCCGCCGGGGGGCCTACTACAATGAGCAGTTCTTC
TRBJ2-2 | TRBV7-3 | TRBD1 | NA | CASSPRQGAGTGELFF | TGTGCCAGCAGCCCCCGACAGGGGGCTGGCACCGGGGAGCTGTTTTTT
TRBJ1-1 | TRBV4-3 | TRBD1 | few | CASSQATGTEAFF | TGCGCCAGCAGCCAGGCGACAGGGACTGAAGCTTTCTTT
TRBJ1-2 | TRBV6-6 | NA | NA | CATRVEGYGYTF | TGTGCCACCCGGGTGGAGGGCTATGGCTACACCTTC
TRBJ2-7 | TRBV7-2 | TRBD1 | NA | CASSDRQGTGSYEQYF | TGTGCCAGCAGCGACCGACAGGGAACGGGATCCTACGAGCAGTACTTC
TRBJ2-7 | TRBV7-2 | NA | few | CASSLYGPGYEQYF | TGTGCCAGCAGCTTATATGGACCGGGGTACGAGCAGTACTTC
TRBJ2-6 | TRBV2 | TRBD1 | NA | CASRGPGQGPDSGANVLTF | TGTGCCAGCAGGGGCCCGGGACAGGGGCCCGACTCTGGGGCCAACGTCCTGACTTTC
TRBJ2-7 | TRBV5-4 | TRBD1 | once | CASSLGQGTREQYF | TGTGCCAGCAGCTTGGGACAGGGTACGCGCGAGCAGTACTTC
TRBJ2-7 | TRBV6-1 | NA | NA | CATSGTALYEQYF | TGTGCCACCTCCGGGACTGCCCTCTACGAGCAGTACTTC
TRBJ2-7 | TRBV2 | NA | NA | CASGGSAYEQYF | TGTGCCAGCGGAGGGTCCGCCTACGAGCAGTACTTC
TRBJ1-3 | TRBV30 | NA | NA | CAWSVRGSGNTIYF | TGTGCCTGGAGTGTACGGGGATCTGGAAACACCATATATTTT
TRBJ1-4 | TRBV30 | NA | NA | CAWSVRFRATNEKLFF | TGTGCCTGGAGTGTACGGTTCAGGGCAACTAATGAAAAACTGTTTTTT
TRBJ2-7 | TRBV7-2 | TRBD2 | once | CASSHTSGGLYEQYF | TGTGCCAGCAGTCACACTAGCGGGGGCCTCTACGAGCAGTACTTC
TRBJ1-5 | TRBV7-2 | NA | NA | CASSLMGGRPQHF | TGTGCCAGCAGCTTAATGGGAGGAAGGCCCCAGCATTTT
TRBJ2-1 | TRBV30 | TRBD2 | NA | CAWSRAGEQFF | TGTGCCTGGAGTAGAGCGGGGGAGCAGTTCTTC
TRBJ2-5 | TRBV11-2 | TRBD2 | few | CASSLPSGVETQYF | TGTGCCAGCAGCCTCCCTAGCGGGGTGGAGACCCAGTACTTC
TRBJ2-7 | TRBV27 | TRBD1 | NA | CASSLDRDQYEQYF | TGTGCCAGCAGCCTAGACAGGGACCAATACGAGCAGTACTTC
TRBJ2-5 | TRBV5-4 | TRBD1 | NA | CASSEPGQGSETQYF | TGTGCCAGCAGCGAGCCGGGACAGGGATCAGAGACCCAGTACTTC
TRBJ2-7 | TRBV27 | NA | NA | CASAFTGREQYF | TGTGCCAGCGCATTTACAGGGCGCGAGCAGTACTTC
TRBJ2-2 | TRBV9 | TRBD1 | NA | CASSPTGQGNTGELFF | TGTGCCAGCAGCCCCACAGGACAGGGGAACACCGGGGAGCTGTTTTTT
TRBJ1-2 | TRBV28 | TRBD1 | NA | CASSGTGGYGYTF | TGTGCCAGCAGCGGGACAGGGGGCTATGGCTACACCTTC
TRBJ2-3 | TRBV7-2 | TRBD2 | NA | CASSLSGGRSTDTQYF | TGTGCCAGCAGCCTTAGCGGGGGCCGGAGCACAGATACGCAGTATTTT
TRBJ1-2 | TRBV6-5 | NA | NA | CASSYSEISVDGYTF | TGTGCCAGCAGTTACTCGGAGATCTCCGTTGATGGCTACACCTTC
TRBJ2-1 | TRBV19 | NA | NA | CASSRGVSYNEQFF | TGTGCCAGTAGTAGGGGGGTCTCCTACAATGAGCAGTTCTTC
TRBJ1-1 | TRBV5-4 | NA | NA | CASSLVRGNTEAFF | TGTGCCAGCAGCTTGGTAAGGGGCAATACTGAAGCTTTCTTT
TRBJ1-5 | TRBV9 | TRBD1 | NA | CASSVGTGAEPQHF | TGTGCCAGCAGCGTAGGGACAGGGGCAGAGCCCCAGCATTTT
TRBJ1-1 | TRBV7-2 | TRBD1 | NA | CASSSDRKGTEAFF | TGTGCCAGCAGCTCGGACAGGAAGGGCACTGAAGCTTTCTTT
TRBJ1-1 | TRBV19 | NA | NA | CASSIAGGLLATEAFF | TGTGCCAGTAGTATAGCGGGGGGCCTCCTGGCCACTGAAGCTTTCTTT
TRBJ1-2 | TRBV4-1 | NA | NA | CASSQGLGYGYTF | TGCGCCAGCAGCCAAGGACTTGGCTATGGCTACACCTTC
TRBJ1-5 | TRBV30 | NA | once | CAWSVRSLSNQPQHF | TGTGCCTGGAGTGTACGGAGCCTGAGCAATCAGCCCCAGCATTTT
TRBJ1-1 | TRBV19 | TRBD1 | NA | CASTPRDRATEAFF | TGTGCCAGTACCCCAAGGGACAGGGCAACTGAAGCTTTCTTT
TRBJ1-3 | TRBV5-4 | NA | NA | CASSLDFGPGGGNTIYF | NA
TRBJ1-2 | TRBV5-1 | NA | once | CASSLDFWNYGYTF | TGCGCCAGCAGCTTGGACTTTTGGAACTATGGCTACACCTTC